This T cell receptor beta chain derives from a study of T cells in Graves' hyperthyroidism and ophthalmopathy. Authors of the study amplified TCR beta CDR3 regions from RNA transcripts. The HTBI primer set served for first-round RT-PCR of the TCR CDR3. From the multiplex PCR reads, TCRdb called clonotypes with MiXCR, one entry per CDR3 protein. The profile covers some 770,000 distinct CDR3 sequences, with about a sixth appearing a single time and around 7.7% taken by the ten largest. The germline gives CDR1 MNHNS, CDR2 SASEGT. The V gene lost 3 bases and the J gene lost 1 base, with 9 bases spanning the gap. This CDR3 is 14 amino acids long.

The sample comprised blood. The source of this sequence is a man aged 18 to 30 with Graves' hyperthyroidism. The chain combines TRBV6-1 with TRBJ1-1; D remains ambiguous. This CDR3 is CASSDLGKNTEAFF. Here the CDR3 DNA reads TGTGCCAGCAGTGATCTAGGGAAGAACACTGAAGCTTTCTTT.